The 10 T cell receptor beta chains in this list originate from one sample, sequenced in a study of blood T cell repertoires in COVID-19. Using immunoSEQ multiplex PCR, the repertoire was profiled, and TCRdb retains in-frame clones only, with some absent. Counted here are over 250,000 clones, 87% occurring once; the ten biggest clones make up about 5.7%. Sequenced: PBMCs or T cells enriched from blood (not recorded which). The receptors were gathered from a woman aged 25-40 years who had recovered from COVID-19.

The chain links TRBV4-1 to TRBJ1-5; maybe TRBD1 (5 bases). V lost 0 bases and J lost 3, with 12 bases in between. The length of the CDR3 is 16 residues. The germline V gene encodes CDR1 MGHRA and CDR2 YSYEKL. CDR3 sequence reads: CASSQEAGPYNQPQHF. For the CDR3, the DNA is TGCGCCAGCAGCCAAGAGGCAGGGCCTTACAATCAGCCCCAGCATTTT.

The chain combines TRBV3-1 (or the pseudogene TRBV3-2) with TRBJ1-2; no firm D call. The CDR3 sequence is 16 residues long. V was pared by 0 bases and J by 2 bases, with 13 bases between. Germline CDR1 reads LGHDT; CDR2 reads YNNKEL (reference sequence). The CDR3 coding sequence is TGTGCCAGCAGCCAAGATATAAATGGCTTGAACTATGGCTACACCTTC. Its protein is CASSQDINGLNYGYTF.

The chain uses TRBV21-1 and TRBJ1-5; TRBD1, the table's D call, was not compared with the DNA. TRBV21-1 is a pseudogene. The CDR3 is 11 residues long. Written as DNA, the CDR3 is TGTGCCAGAAAGGAAGGGGGACCCCAGCATTTT. Amino acid sequence: CARKEGGPQHF.

The chain carries TRBV6-5 and TRBJ1-4, with D possibly being TRBD1 (5 bases). Between the trimmed V and J ends, which lost 6 bases and 6 bases, there was a span of 14 bases. The CDR3 has 14 amino acids. The germline gives CDR1 MNHEY, CDR2 SVGAGI. The CDR3 loop is CASRHRYRDEKLFF. Written as DNA, the CDR3 is TGTGCCAGCAGGCACAGGTATAGGGATGAAAAACTGTTTTTT.

The chain joins TRBV9 to TRBJ2-5, with 15 bases aligning to TRBD2. V shed 3 bases, J shed 2 bases, and the junction held 8 bases outside the gene matches. From germline, CDR1 is SGDLS and CDR2 YYNGEE. CDR3 length: 18 residues. The CDR3 DNA follows: TGTGCCAGCAGCGAGGGGACTAGCGGGGGGACCTATCAAGAGACCCAGTACTTC. Translating gives CASSEGTSGGTYQETQYF.

A remark on this clone: This sample includes further DNA sequences coding for the same CDR3. This chain connects TRBV6-5 to TRBJ1-5; perhaps TRBD1 as D (5 bases). From germline, CDR1 is MNHEY and CDR2 SVGAGI. V was clipped by 2 bases and J by 5 bases, with 7 bases between them. The CDR3 is 13 residues long. The CDR3 protein is CASSYRGDQPQHF. The CDR3 DNA sequence: TGTGCCAGCAGTTACAGGGGCGATCAGCCCCAGCATTTT.

This clone came up once. The chain uses TRBV19 and TRBJ2-7; possible D gene TRBD1, 6 bases. CDR1 and CDR2 (germline): LNHDA, SQIVND (reference sequence). Trimming removed 0 bases from V and 2 bases from J, with 11 bases in between. The CDR3 extends over 15 amino acids. CDR3 in DNA: TGTGCCAGTAGTATAGATCATAGACAGGCCTACGAGCAGTACTTC. This sequence encodes CASSIDHRQAYEQYF.

V is TRBV5-1 and J is TRBJ2-7, with D maybe TRBD1 (7 bases). Germline loops: CDR1 SGHRS, CDR2 YFSETQ. V lost 0 bases and J lost 6, with 25 bases in between. This CDR3 has 18 residues. CDR3 residues: CASSLVSGGTLITGEQYF. The CDR3 DNA follows: TGCGCCAGCAGCTTGGTTTCAGGGGGGACGCTTATTACTGGCGAGCAGTACTTC.

V gene TRBV28 combines with J gene TRBJ1-4; no clear D gene. V lost 2 bases to trimming and J lost 6 bases, with 13 bases between them. The CDR3 covers 15 residues. Germline CDR1 is MDHEN and CDR2 is SYDVKM. The CDR3 loop is CASSLGGQEDEKLFF. The CDR3 DNA is TGTGCCAGCAGTTTAGGAGGGCAGGAGGATGAAAAACTGTTTTTT.

V gene TRBV4-1 combines with J gene TRBJ2-7; perhaps TRBD1 as D (6 bases). Germline V gives CDR1 MGHRA, CDR2 YSYEKL. V shed 1 base and J shed 0 bases, with 13 bases lying between them. The CDR3 runs to 16 residues. The CDR3 reads CASSQGDRLSSYEQYF. The CDR3 DNA reads TGCGCCAGCAGCCAAGGCGACAGGCTCAGCTCCTACGAGCAGTACTTC.